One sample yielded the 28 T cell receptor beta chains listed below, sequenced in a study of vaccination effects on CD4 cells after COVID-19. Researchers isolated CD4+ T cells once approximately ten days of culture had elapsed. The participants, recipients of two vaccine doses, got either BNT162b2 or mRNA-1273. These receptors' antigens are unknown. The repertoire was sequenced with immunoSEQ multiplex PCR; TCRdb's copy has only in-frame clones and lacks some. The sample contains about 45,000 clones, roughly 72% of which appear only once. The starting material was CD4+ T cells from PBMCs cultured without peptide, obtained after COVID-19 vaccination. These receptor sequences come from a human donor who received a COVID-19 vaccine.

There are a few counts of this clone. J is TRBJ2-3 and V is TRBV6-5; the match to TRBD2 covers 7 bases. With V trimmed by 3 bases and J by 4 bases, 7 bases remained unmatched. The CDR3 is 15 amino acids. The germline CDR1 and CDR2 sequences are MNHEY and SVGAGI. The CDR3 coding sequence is TGTGCCAGCAGTTATCGCGGGAGTCAGGCAGATACGCAGTATTTT. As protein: CASSYRGSQADTQYF.

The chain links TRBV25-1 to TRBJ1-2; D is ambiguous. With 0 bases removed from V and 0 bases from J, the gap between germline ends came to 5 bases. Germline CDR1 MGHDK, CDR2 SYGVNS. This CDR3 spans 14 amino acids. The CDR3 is CASSEYYTNYGYTF. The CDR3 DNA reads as TGTGCCAGCAGTGAATATTACACTAACTATGGCTACACCTTC.

The CDR3 protein is CASSLDGSTTGELFF. In DNA form, the CDR3 reads TGCGCCAGCAGCTTGGATGGGAGTACTACCGGGGAGCTGTTTTTT. The gene calls are TRBV5-1 and TRBJ2-2; possibly TRBD2 for D (5 bases). Germline-derived CDR1 and CDR2 are SGHRS and YFSETQ. Trimming left V 0 bases short and J 5 bases short, with 11 bases between. The CDR3 consists of 15 residues.

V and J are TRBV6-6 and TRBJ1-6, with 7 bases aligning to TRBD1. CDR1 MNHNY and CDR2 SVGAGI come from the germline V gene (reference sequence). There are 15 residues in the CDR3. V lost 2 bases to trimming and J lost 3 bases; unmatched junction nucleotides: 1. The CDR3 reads CASSYRDSYNSPLHF. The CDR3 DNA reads TGTGCCAGCAGTTACAGGGACAGCTATAATTCACCCCTCCACTTT.

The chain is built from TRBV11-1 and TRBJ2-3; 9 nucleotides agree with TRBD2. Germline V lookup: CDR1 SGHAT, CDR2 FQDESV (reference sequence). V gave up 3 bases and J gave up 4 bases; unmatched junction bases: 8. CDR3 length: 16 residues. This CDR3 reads CASSFPRGGAADTQYF. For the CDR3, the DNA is TGTGCCAGCAGCTTTCCCCGCGGGGGGGCTGCAGATACGCAGTATTTT. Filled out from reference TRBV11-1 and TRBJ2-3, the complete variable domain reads EAEVAQSPRYKITEKSQAVAFWCDPISGHATLYWYRQILGQGPELLVQFQDESVVDDSQLPKDRFSAERLKGVDSTLKIQPAELGDSAMYLCASSFPRGGAADTQYFGPGTRLTVL.

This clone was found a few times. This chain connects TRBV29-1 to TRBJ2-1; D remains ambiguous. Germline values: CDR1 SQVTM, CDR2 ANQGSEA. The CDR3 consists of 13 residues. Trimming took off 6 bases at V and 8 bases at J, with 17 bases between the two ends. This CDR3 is CSVALGELDEQFF. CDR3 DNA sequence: TGCAGCGTAGCCCTCGGTGAGTTAGATGAGCAGTTCTTC.

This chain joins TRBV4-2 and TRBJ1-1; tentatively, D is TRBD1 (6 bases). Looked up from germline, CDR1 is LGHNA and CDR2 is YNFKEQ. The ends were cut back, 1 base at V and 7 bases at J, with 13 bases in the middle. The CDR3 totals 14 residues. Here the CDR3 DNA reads TGTGCCAGCAGCCAAGTAGAGGGGGGGGTTGAAGCTTTCTTT. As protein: CASSQVEGGVEAFF.

The CDR3 DNA is TGTGCCAGCTCAAACAGGGGGGGGAATGAAGCTTTCTTT. Translating gives CASSNRGGNEAFF. V is TRBV18 and J is TRBJ1-1; 8 positions agree with TRBD1. Germline values: CDR1 KGHSH, CDR2 LQKENI. Losses at the gene ends were 5 bases for V and 7 bases for J; bases not matched to a gene: 6. The CDR3 is 13 residues long.

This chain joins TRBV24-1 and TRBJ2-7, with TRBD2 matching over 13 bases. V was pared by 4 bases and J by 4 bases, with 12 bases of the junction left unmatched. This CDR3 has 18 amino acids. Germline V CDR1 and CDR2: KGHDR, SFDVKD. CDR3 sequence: CATSDPSKTSGRAYEQYF. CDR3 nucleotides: TGTGCCACCAGTGACCCGAGCAAAACTAGCGGGAGGGCTTACGAGCAGTACTTC.

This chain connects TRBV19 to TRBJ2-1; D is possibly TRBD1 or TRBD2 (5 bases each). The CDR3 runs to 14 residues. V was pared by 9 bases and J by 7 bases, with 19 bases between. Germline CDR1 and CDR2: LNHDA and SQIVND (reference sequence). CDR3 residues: CASRLLGTLNEQFF. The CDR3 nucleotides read TGTGCCAGCCGCCTTCTCGGGACGCTAAATGAGCAGTTCTTC.

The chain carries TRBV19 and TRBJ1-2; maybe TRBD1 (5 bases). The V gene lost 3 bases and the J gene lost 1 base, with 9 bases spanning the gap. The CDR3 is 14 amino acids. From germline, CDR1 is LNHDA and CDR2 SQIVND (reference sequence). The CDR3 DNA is TGTGCCAGTAGTATCGCAGGGATTAACTATGGCTACACCTTC. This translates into CASSIAGINYGYTF.

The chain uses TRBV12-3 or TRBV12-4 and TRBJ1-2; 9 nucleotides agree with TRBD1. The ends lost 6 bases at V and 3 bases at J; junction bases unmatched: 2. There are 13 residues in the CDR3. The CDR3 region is CASSGTGYYGYTF. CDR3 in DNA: TGTGCCAGCAGCGGGACAGGGTACTATGGCTACACCTTC.

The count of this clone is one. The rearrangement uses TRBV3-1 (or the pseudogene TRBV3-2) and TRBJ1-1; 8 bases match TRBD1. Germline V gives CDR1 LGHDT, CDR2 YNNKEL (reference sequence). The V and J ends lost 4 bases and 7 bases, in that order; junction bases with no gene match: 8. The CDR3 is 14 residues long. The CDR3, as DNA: TGTGCCAGCAGCCTAGCGACAGGGGCCGATGAAGCTTTCTTT. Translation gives CASSLATGADEAFF.

The CDR3 DNA sequence: TGTGCCAGCAGCTTAGATGGGAATTCACCCCTCCACTTT. It codes for CASSLDGNSPLHF. This rearrangement joins TRBV7-9 to TRBJ1-6; unclear D gene. The germline V and J ends were trimmed by 1 base and 7 bases, with 5 bases remaining between them. The CDR3 is 13 residues long. Germline CDR1 SEHNR, CDR2 FQNEAQ (reference sequence).

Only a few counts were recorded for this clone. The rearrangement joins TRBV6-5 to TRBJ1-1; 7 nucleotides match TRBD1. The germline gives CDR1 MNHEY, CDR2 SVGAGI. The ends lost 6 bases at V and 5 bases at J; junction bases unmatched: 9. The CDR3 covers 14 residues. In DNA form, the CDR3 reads TGTGCCAGCAGACACACAGGGGATTGGACTGAAGCTTTCTTT. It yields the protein CASRHTGDWTEAFF.

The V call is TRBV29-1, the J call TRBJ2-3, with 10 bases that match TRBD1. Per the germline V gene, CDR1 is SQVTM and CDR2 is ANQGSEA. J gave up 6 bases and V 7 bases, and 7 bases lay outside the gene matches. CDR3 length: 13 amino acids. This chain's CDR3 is CSAGTGVSDTQYF. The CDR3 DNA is TGCAGCGCAGGGACAGGGGTTTCGGATACGCAGTATTTT.

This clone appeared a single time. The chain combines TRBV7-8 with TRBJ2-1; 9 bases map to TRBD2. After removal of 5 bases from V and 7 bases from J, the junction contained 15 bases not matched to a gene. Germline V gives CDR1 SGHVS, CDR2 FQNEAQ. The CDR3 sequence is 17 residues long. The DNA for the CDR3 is TGTGCCAGCAGCCCAACCGTAGCGGGAGCTGGGAGTAATGAGCAGTTCTTC. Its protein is CASSPTVAGAGSNEQFF. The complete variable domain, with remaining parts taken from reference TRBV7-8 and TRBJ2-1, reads GAGVSQSPRYKVAKRGQDVALRCDPISGHVSLFWYQQALGQGPEFLTYFQNEAQLDKSGLPSDRFFAERPEGSVSTLKIQRTQQEDSAVYLCASSPTVAGAGSNEQFFGPGTRLTVL.

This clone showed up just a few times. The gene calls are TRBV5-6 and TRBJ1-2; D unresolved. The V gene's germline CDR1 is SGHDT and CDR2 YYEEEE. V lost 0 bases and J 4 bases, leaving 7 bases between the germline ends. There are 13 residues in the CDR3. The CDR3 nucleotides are TGTGCCAGCAGCTTGGAGGGTAGCTATGGCTACACCTTC. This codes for CASSLEGSYGYTF.

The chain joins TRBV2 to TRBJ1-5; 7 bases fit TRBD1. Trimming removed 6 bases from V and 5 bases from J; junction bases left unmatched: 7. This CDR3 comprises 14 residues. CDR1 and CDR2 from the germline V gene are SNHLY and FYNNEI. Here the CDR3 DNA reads TGTGCCAGCAGAACCGGGACAGCCGATCAGCCCCAGCATTTT. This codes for CASRTGTADQPQHF. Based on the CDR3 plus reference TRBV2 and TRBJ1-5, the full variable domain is EPEVTQTPSHQVTQMGQEVILRCVPISNHLYFYWYRQILGQKVEFLVSFYNNEISEKSEIFDDQFSVERPDGSNFTLKIRSTKLEDSAMYFCASRTGTADQPQHFGDGTRLSIL.

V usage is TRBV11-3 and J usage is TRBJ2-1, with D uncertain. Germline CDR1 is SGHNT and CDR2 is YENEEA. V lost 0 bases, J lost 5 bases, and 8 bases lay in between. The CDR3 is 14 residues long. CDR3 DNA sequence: TGTGCCAGCAGCTTAGATCCAACAGACAATGAGCAGTTCTTC. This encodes CASSLDPTDNEQFF.

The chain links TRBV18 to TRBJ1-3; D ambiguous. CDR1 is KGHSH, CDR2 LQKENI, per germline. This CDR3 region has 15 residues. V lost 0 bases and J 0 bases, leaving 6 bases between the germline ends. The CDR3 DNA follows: TGTGCCAGCTCACCACCGGTGTACTCTGGAAACACCATATATTTT. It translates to CASSPPVYSGNTIYF.

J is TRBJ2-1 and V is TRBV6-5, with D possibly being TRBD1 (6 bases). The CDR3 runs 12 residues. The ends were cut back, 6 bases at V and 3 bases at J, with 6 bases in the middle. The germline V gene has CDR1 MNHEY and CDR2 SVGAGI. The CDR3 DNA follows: TGTGCCAGCAGACAGGGCTACAATGAGCAGTTCTTC. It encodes CASRQGYNEQFF.

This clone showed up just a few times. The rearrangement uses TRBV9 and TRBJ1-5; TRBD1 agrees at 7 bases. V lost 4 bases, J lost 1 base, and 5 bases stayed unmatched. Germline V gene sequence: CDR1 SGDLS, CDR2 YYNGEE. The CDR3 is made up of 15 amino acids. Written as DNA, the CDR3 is TGTGCCAGCAGCATCGGGACAGTGAGCAATCAGCCCCAGCATTTT. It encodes CASSIGTVSNQPQHF.

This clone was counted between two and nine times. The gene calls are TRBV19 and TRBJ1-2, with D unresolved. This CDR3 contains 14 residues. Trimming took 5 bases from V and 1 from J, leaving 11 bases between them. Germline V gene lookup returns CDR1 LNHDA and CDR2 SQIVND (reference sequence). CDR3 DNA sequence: TGTGCCAGTAGTGCCGGACGGATTAACTATGGCTACACCTTC. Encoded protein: CASSAGRINYGYTF. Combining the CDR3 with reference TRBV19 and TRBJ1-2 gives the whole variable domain DGGITQSPKYLFRKEGQNVTLSCEQNLNHDAMYWYRQDPGQGLRLIYYSQIVNDFQKGDIAEGYSVSREKKESFPLTVTSAQKNPTAFYLCASSAGRINYGYTFGSGTRLTVV.

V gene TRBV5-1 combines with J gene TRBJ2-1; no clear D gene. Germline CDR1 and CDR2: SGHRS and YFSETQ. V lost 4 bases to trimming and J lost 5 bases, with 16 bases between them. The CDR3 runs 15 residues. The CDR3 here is CASSLRAQRNNEQFF. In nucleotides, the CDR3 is TGCGCCAGCAGCCTCCGGGCCCAACGTAACAATGAGCAGTTCTTC.

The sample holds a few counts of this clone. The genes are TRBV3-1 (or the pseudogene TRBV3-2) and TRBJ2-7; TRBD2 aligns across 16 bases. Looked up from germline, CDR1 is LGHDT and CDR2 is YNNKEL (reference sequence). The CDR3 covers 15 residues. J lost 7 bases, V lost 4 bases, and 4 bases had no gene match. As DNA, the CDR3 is TGTGCCAGCAGCCCAAAGGGACTAGCGGGAGGGGAGCAGTACTTC. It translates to CASSPKGLAGGEQYF.

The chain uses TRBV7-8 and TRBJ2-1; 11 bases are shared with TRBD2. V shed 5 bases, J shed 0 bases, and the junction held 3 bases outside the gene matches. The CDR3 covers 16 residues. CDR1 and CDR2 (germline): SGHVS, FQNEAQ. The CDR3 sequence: CASSPSGRSSYNEQFF. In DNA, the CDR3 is TGTGCCAGCAGCCCTAGCGGGAGGAGCTCCTACAATGAGCAGTTCTTC.

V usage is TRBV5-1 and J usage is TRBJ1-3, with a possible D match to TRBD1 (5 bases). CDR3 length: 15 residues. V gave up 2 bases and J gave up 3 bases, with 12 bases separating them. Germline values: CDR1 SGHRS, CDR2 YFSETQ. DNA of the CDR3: TGCGCCAGCAGCTTAGAGGGGCTCAGTGGAAACACCATATATTTT. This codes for CASSLEGLSGNTIYF. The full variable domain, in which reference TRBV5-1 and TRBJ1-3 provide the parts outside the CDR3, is KAGVTQTPRYLIKTRGQQVTLSCSPISGHRSVSWYQQTPGQGLQFLFEYFSETQRNKGNFPGRFSGRQFSNSRSEMNVSTLELGDSALYLCASSLEGLSGNTIYFGEGSWLTVV.